One and the same sample provided the 23 T cell receptor beta chains below, sequenced in a study of ipilimumab plus nivolumab after autologous stem cell transplantation (TCRdb year 2021). The library was built by means of the immunoSEQ multiplex PCR assay. TCRdb limited this immuneACCESS table to in-frame rearrangements with V and J called. A share of clones is missing; checked studies link under half to unresolved V genes, and the rest is unexplained. The sample table records 84,000 or so clones; 83% of these occur just once. Roughly 2% of the sample belongs to the ten largest clones. The sequenced sample was PBMCs, obtained in a trial of ipilimumab plus nivolumab as post-transplant consolidation. Receptors were obtained from a male donor with diffuse large B-cell lymphoma.

The chain is built from TRBV6-1 and TRBJ1-5; D unresolved. The CDR3 runs to 14 residues. V shed 10 bases and J shed 2 bases, with 15 bases lying between them. Per germline, CDR1 MNHNS and CDR2 SASEGT. CDR3 sequence: CATRDYIGNQPQHF. The CDR3 DNA follows: TGTGCCACCAGAGATTACATAGGCAATCAGCCCCAGCATTTT.

The chain joins TRBV5-6 to TRBJ1-1, with 7 bases fitting TRBD1. From germline, CDR1 is SGHDT and CDR2 YYEEEE. V shed 5 bases, J shed 0 bases, and the junction held 10 bases outside the gene matches. The CDR3 sequence is 16 residues long. The CDR3 protein is CASSLPKQGLNTEAFF. CDR3 DNA sequence: TGTGCCAGCAGTCTTCCGAAACAGGGGCTGAACACTGAAGCTTTCTTT.

This clone was picked up one time. The CDR3 loop is CARRAWQPQHF. DNA for the CDR3: TGCGCCAGAAGGGCCTGGCAGCCCCAGCATTTT. The gene calls are TRBV10-1 and TRBJ1-5; the D is unclear. CDR1 is WNHNN and CDR2 is SYGVQD in the germline V gene (reference sequence). Trimming took off 9 bases at V and 7 bases at J, with 10 bases between the two ends. This CDR3 has 11 residues.

The rearrangement uses TRBV11-2 and TRBJ1-1; D is uncertain. This CDR3 has 13 amino acids. V lost 1 base to trimming and J lost 5 bases, with 8 bases between them. Germline lookup yields CDR1 SGHAT and CDR2 FQNNGV. The chain's CDR3 is CASSLGVGTEAFF. The CDR3 DNA is TGTGCCAGCAGCTTAGGGGTAGGGACTGAAGCTTTCTTT.

This rearrangement joins TRBV7-3 to TRBJ2-7; D could derive from TRBD1 or TRBD2 (5 bases each). Germline V gene sequence: CDR1 SGHTA, CDR2 FQGTGA. The CDR3 length is 15 residues. V shed 4 bases and J shed 3 bases, with 16 bases lying between them. CDR3 coding DNA: TGTGCCAGCAGCTCGGCGGGCAGGGTGGTCTACGAGCAGTACTTC. Amino acids: CASSSAGRVVYEQYF.

V usage is TRBV5-1 and J usage is TRBJ1-2, with TRBD1 matching over 10 bases. The V gene's germline CDR1 is SGHRS and CDR2 YFSETQ. This CDR3 comprises 15 residues. The trim removed 4 bases at V and 6 bases at J, leaving 9 bases unmatched. DNA for the CDR3: TGCGCCAGCAGCCGGACGGGACAGGGGTCCGATGGCTACACCTTC. As protein: CASSRTGQGSDGYTF.

This chain connects TRBV6-6 to TRBJ2-3; TRBD2 aligns across 10 bases. The V gene end was trimmed by 6 bases and the J gene end by 5 bases; junction bases not matched to a gene: 2. The CDR3 extends over 13 amino acids. Germline loops: CDR1 MNHNY, CDR2 SVGAGI (reference sequence). The CDR3 coding sequence is TGTGCCAGCAGGCTAGCGGGGGAAGATACGCAGTATTTT. This sequence encodes CASRLAGEDTQYF.

CDR3 coding DNA: TGCGCCAGCAGTGAGAGACAGAACCTACAAGAGACCCAGTACTTC. This encodes CASSERQNLQETQYF. The chain combines TRBV10-2 with TRBJ2-5, with a tentative D call TRBD1 (5 bases). Trimming took off 2 bases at V and 2 bases at J, with 12 bases between the two ends. The CDR3 has 15 residues. From germline, CDR1 is WSHSY and CDR2 SAAADI.

This clone was picked up one time. The V and J genes are TRBV20-1 and TRBJ2-3, with D uncertain. The CDR3 is 11 residues long. The V and J ends lost 6 bases and 5 bases respectively, with 9 bases between them. Germline assignment: CDR1 DFQATT and CDR2 SNEGSKA (reference sequence). The CDR3 loop reads CSASLGDTQYF. The CDR3 nucleotides are TGCAGTGCCTCCTTAGGAGATACGCAGTATTTT.

This clone was counted at least ten times. CDR3 coding DNA: TGTGCCAGCTCCGATAGCGGGGGGGCCGAGTTGAATGAGCAGTTCTTC. Translation gives CASSDSGGAELNEQFF. V is TRBV18 and J is TRBJ2-1; 11 nucleotides align to TRBD2. Germline V gene sequence: CDR1 KGHSH, CDR2 LQKENI. V trimming: 6 bases; J trimming: 7 bases; junction bases outside the gene matches: 11. This CDR3 comprises 16 residues.

This chain links TRBV18 with TRBJ2-5, with D perhaps TRBD2 (6 bases). The CDR3 length is 13 residues. The germline CDR1 and CDR2 sequences are KGHSH and LQKENI. Trimming left V 10 bases short and J 5 bases short, with 17 bases between. The CDR3 nucleotides read TGTGCCACCCTGCGGGGCCTCGAGGAGACCCAGTACTTC. Its translation: CATLRGLEETQYF.

This clone has a handful of counts. The chain recombines TRBV30 with TRBJ1-1; D not resolved. CDR1 and CDR2 (germline): GTSNPN, SVGIG (reference sequence). This CDR3 is built from 13 residues. V lost 3 bases and J 1 base, leaving 9 bases between the germline ends. CDR3 protein: CAWREGRNTEAFF. In DNA form, the CDR3 reads TGTGCCTGGAGGGAAGGGAGGAACACTGAAGCTTTCTTT.

This clone appeared once. The rearrangement joins TRBV5-6 to TRBJ1-5, with a tentative D call TRBD1 (5 bases). CDR1 SGHDT and CDR2 YYEEEE come from the germline V gene. The CDR3 is 14 residues long. The V end lost 7 bases, the J end lost 0 bases, and 11 bases lay between the germline ends. The CDR3 protein is CASFRRASNQPQHF. CDR3 DNA: TGTGCCAGCTTTCGCAGGGCTAGCAATCAGCCCCAGCATTTT.

The V and J genes are TRBV27 and TRBJ1-2, with 7 bases identical to TRBD1. Per the germline V gene, CDR1 is MNHEY and CDR2 is SMNVEV (reference sequence). CDR3 length: 17 amino acids. V shed 2 bases, J shed 3 bases, and the junction held 12 bases outside the gene matches. The chain's CDR3 is CASSLDARGGGYYGYTF. CDR3 coding DNA: TGTGCCAGCAGTTTAGATGCCCGGGGAGGGGGCTACTATGGCTACACCTTC.

The rearrangement links TRBV9 to TRBJ2-5; 7 bases map to TRBD2. After removal of 4 bases from V and 5 bases from J, the junction contained 8 bases not matched to a gene. Per the germline V gene, CDR1 is SGDLS and CDR2 is YYNGEE. The CDR3 is 14 amino acids. In DNA form, the CDR3 reads TGTGCCAGCAGCCCCTCAGCGGGATATGAGACCCAGTACTTC. It specifies CASSPSAGYETQYF.

The V call is TRBV19, the J call TRBJ2-1; D is possibly TRBD2 (7 bases). This CDR3 comprises 15 residues. Germline-derived CDR1 and CDR2 are LNHDA and SQIVND (reference sequence). The V and J ends lost 7 bases and 2 bases respectively, with 15 bases between them. The DNA of the CDR3 is TGTGCCAGTAAGTTAGGGGGGGATGCCTACAATGAGCAGTTCTTC. Its translation: CASKLGGDAYNEQFF.

The V call is TRBV6-6, the J call TRBJ2-7; 10 bases align to TRBD2. The CDR3 sequence is 16 residues long. Germline-derived CDR1 and CDR2 are MNHNY and SVGAGI (reference sequence). The V and J ends lost 2 bases and 6 bases, in that order; junction bases with no gene match: 10. The CDR3 bases are TGTGCCAGCAGTTACGAATCTAGCGGGGGCCGGTTCGAGCAGTACTTC. Translated: CASSYESSGGRFEQYF.

CDR3 amino acids: CAWSEGGVNQPQHF. Written as DNA, the CDR3 is TGTGCCTGGAGTGAGGGGGGAGTAAATCAGCCCCAGCATTTT. This chain links TRBV30 with TRBJ1-5; weak D call: TRBD1 (6 bases). The CDR3 spans 14 residues. The germline gives CDR1 GTSNPN, CDR2 SVGIG (reference sequence). Trimming pared 1 base from V and 4 bases from J, leaving 11 bases between. The entire variable domain, with the rest obtained from reference TRBV30 and TRBJ1-5, is as follows: SQTIHQWPATLVQPVGSPLSLECTVEGTSNPNLYWYRQAAGRGLQLLFYSVGIGQISSEVPQNLSASRPQDRQFILSSKKLLLSDSGFYLCAWSEGGVNQPQHFGDGTRLSIL.

This chain links TRBV7-8 with TRBJ2-1; TRBD2 matches at 8 bases. Germline CDR1 is SGHVS and CDR2 is FQNEAQ. J lost 5 bases, V lost 2 bases, and 5 bases had no gene match. The CDR3 is 15 amino acids. The CDR3 DNA reads as TGTGCCAGCAGCTTACTGCGGGGGGACCACAATGAGCAGTTCTTC. Encoded protein: CASSLLRGDHNEQFF.

The chain has TRBV29-1 and TRBJ2-5; the match to TRBD2 covers 7 bases. The ends lost 8 bases at V and 4 bases at J; junction bases unmatched: 7. CDR1 is SQVTM, CDR2 ANQGSEA, per germline. This CDR3 has 12 residues. CDR3 residues: CSFSPGGETQYF. In DNA form, the CDR3 reads TGCAGCTTCTCCCCGGGGGGAGAGACCCAGTACTTC. The variable domain in full, completed from reference TRBV29-1 and TRBJ2-5, reads SAVISQKPSRDICQRGTSLTIQCQVDSQVTMMFWYRQQPGQSLTLIATANQGSEATYESGFVIDKFPISRPNLTFSTLTVSNMSPEDSSIYLCSFSPGGETQYFGPGTRLLVL.

The CDR3 nucleotides are TGTGCCAGCAGCTTATCTTGGTTAGCGGGCCTCACCGGGGAGCTGTTTTTT. Translation: CASSLSWLAGLTGELFF. The chain uses TRBV7-2 and TRBJ2-2; 7 bases align to TRBD2. Germline values: CDR1 SGHTA, CDR2 FQGNSA. Trimming took 2 bases from V and 4 from J; bases not matched to a gene: 10. The length of the CDR3 is 17 residues.

The J gene is TRBJ2-2, the V gene TRBV7-3, with TRBD1 matching 8 bases. J lost 2 bases, V lost 5 bases, and 4 bases had no gene match. The CDR3 extends over 15 amino acids. CDR1 is SGHTA and CDR2 is FQGTGA in the germline V gene. The CDR3 sequence is CASSETGANTGELFF. The CDR3 region has the DNA TGTGCCAGCAGCGAGACAGGGGCCAACACCGGGGAGCTGTTTTTT.

This clone was seen only a few times. The V and J genes are TRBV28 and TRBJ1-2; no clear D. V shed 11 bases and J shed 7 bases, with 23 bases lying between them. The germline gives CDR1 MDHEN, CDR2 SYDVKM. This CDR3 is 14 amino acids long. CDR3 DNA: TGTGCCTCTCGGGAACTAGCGGGTTCAGGTGGCTACACCTTC. This gives the protein CASRELAGSGGYTF.